This T cell receptor (beta chain) was captured in a study of T cell changes during pregnancy in multiple sclerosis. The method was immunoSEQ multiplex PCR; TCRdb's version includes in-frame clones alone and lacks a portion of them. The sample has approximately 88,000 clones, about 94% seen once. Trimming removed 4 bases from V and 8 bases from J; junction bases left unmatched: 7. This CDR3 has 14 amino acids. Germline CDR1 and CDR2: SEHNR and FQNEAQ (reference sequence). The chain employs TRBV7-9 and TRBJ1-4; 7 bases are a match to TRBD1. The sample here was peripheral blood, taken in the third trimester of pregnancy. The TCR originated in a female donor with multiple sclerosis, enrolled in a pregnancy study. The CDR3 nucleotides are TGTGCCAGCAGCTCACGGGACAGAAGGGAAAAACTGTTTTTT. This codes for CASSSRDRREKLFF. Full variable domain (rest looked up from reference TRBV7-9 and TRBJ1-4): DTGVSQNPRHKITKRGQNVTFRCDPISEHNRLYWYRQTLGQGPEFLTYFQNEAQLEKSRLLSDRFSAERPKGSFSTLEIQRTEQGDSAMYLCASSSRDRREKLFFGSGTQLSVL.